Listed here are 10 T cell receptor beta chains from one sample, sequenced in a study of blood T cell repertoires in COVID-19. The repertoire was sequenced with immunoSEQ multiplex PCR; TCRdb's copy has only in-frame clones and lacks some. Altogether about 170,000 clones are present, approximately 83% being singletons, with the ten largest covering over 2%. The sequenced material came from peripheral blood. The receptor set was obtained from an elderly woman with acute or convalescent COVID-19.

The chain uses TRBV2 and TRBJ1-3; weak D call: TRBD1 (5 bases). V was shortened by 6 bases and J by 9 bases, with 18 bases between the two germline ends. Looked up from germline, CDR1 is SNHLY and CDR2 is FYNNEI. The CDR3 sequence is 14 residues long. CDR3 amino acids: CASSPLGGEGTIYF. CDR3 coding DNA: TGTGCCAGCAGCCCTCTGGGGGGGGAGGGCACCATATATTTT.

The chain combines TRBV29-1 with TRBJ2-1; 12 positions agree with TRBD1. This CDR3 contains 17 residues. V shed 4 bases, J shed 3 bases, and the junction held 10 bases outside the gene matches. Germline values: CDR1 SQVTM, CDR2 ANQGSEA. The CDR3 coding sequence is TGCAGCGTTGTATGGGACAGGGGGCAGCGAGGCTACAATGAGCAGTTCTTC. Protein product: CSVVWDRGQRGYNEQFF.

The V gene is TRBV7-2, the J gene TRBJ2-7, with D tentatively TRBD2 (6 bases). Germline CDR1 SGHTA, CDR2 FQGNSA. The CDR3 contains 12 residues. V shed 5 bases and J shed 3 bases, with 8 bases lying between them. This CDR3 reads CASSHSGYEQYF. CDR3 sequence (DNA): TGTGCCAGCAGCCATAGCGGCTACGAGCAGTACTTC. The variable domain in full, completed from reference TRBV7-2 and TRBJ2-7, reads GAGVSQSPSNKVTEKGKDVELRCDPISGHTALYWYRQSLGQGLEFLIYFQGNSAPDKSGLPSDRFSAERTGGSVSTLTIQRTQQEDSAVYLCASSHSGYEQYFGPGTRLTVT.

The chain is built from TRBV19 and TRBJ1-1; TRBD1 might be the D (6 bases). Germline V CDR1 and CDR2: LNHDA, SQIVND (reference sequence). The CDR3 spans 18 residues. The V end lost 4 bases, the J end lost 2 bases, and 23 bases lay between the germline ends. The CDR3 here is CASSKNVERQAPNTEAFF. CDR3 DNA sequence: TGTGCCAGTAGTAAGAATGTGGAAAGACAGGCACCTAACACTGAAGCTTTCTTT.

This clone was observed a few times. The J gene is TRBJ2-1, the V gene TRBV4-1; 10 bases match TRBD2. V gave up 4 bases and J gave up 9 bases; unmatched junction bases: 15. The CDR3 is 17 residues long. The germline CDR1 and CDR2 sequences are MGHRA and YSYEKL. The CDR3 spells CASSPTLSSGSIFEQFF. The DNA for the CDR3 is TGCGCCAGCAGCCCTACATTATCTAGCGGGAGTATCTTTGAGCAGTTCTTC.

This chain links TRBV18 with TRBJ2-7; 10 nucleotides match TRBD1. Germline trimming cut 3 bases from V and 2 bases from J; bases unmatched to any gene: 10. The CDR3 length is 17 residues. CDR1 KGHSH and CDR2 LQKENI come from the germline V gene. This CDR3 reads CASSPGVPGQGTYEQYF. The CDR3 region has the DNA TGTGCCAGCTCACCGGGGGTCCCGGGACAGGGGACCTACGAGCAGTACTTC.

The V call is TRBV25-1, the J call TRBJ2-3; 13 nucleotides match TRBD2. V shed 9 bases, J shed 5 bases, and the junction held 8 bases outside the gene matches. CDR3 size: 15 residues. Germline V gene data show CDR1 as MGHDK and CDR2 as SYGVNS. CDR3 sequence (DNA): TGTGCCAGTTCCGGACTAGCGGGAGCAAAAGATACGCAGTATTTT. Protein product: CASSGLAGAKDTQYF.

This clone occurred a few times. V is TRBV18 and J is TRBJ2-7; 7 positions match TRBD1. J was trimmed by 0 bases and V by 6 bases; bases with no gene match: 14. This CDR3 region has 17 residues. CDR1 and CDR2 (germline): KGHSH, LQKENI. CDR3 sequence (DNA): TGTGCCAGCTCCAGCTTAGCTCCGGGACAGCCCTCCTACGAGCAGTACTTC. It is translated as CASSSLAPGQPSYEQYF.

V is TRBV10-3 and J is TRBJ2-5; 7 nucleotides align to TRBD2. Germline CDR1 reads ENHRY; CDR2 reads SYGVKD. The CDR3 runs 11 residues. Trimming took 8 bases from V and 4 from J; bases not matched to a gene: 1. CDR3 nucleotide sequence: TGTGCCATCGGGGGGGGAGAGACCCAGTACTTC. Its translation: CAIGGGETQYF.

The V gene is TRBV2, the J gene TRBJ2-3; 9 nucleotides agree with TRBD2. Germline loops: CDR1 SNHLY, CDR2 FYNNEI. Losses at the gene ends were 6 bases for V and 0 bases for J; bases not matched to a gene: 4. The CDR3 spans 15 residues. CDR3 nucleotides: TGTGCCAGCAGGACCGGACTAGCGAGCACAGATACGCAGTATTTT. It is translated as CASRTGLASTDTQYF.